This is a list of T cell receptor beta chains from one sample in a study of vaccination effects on CD4 cells after COVID-19. These TCRs' antigens remain unknown. Repertoires were generated with immunoSEQ multiplex PCR, while TCRdb's copy carries only in-frame clones and drops some. The table includes some 41,000 clones, around 76% detected once. This specimen was CD4+ T cells from PBMCs cultured with SARS-CoV-2 spike peptides, taken before COVID-19 vaccination. The receptors stem from a human donor who received a COVID-19 vaccine. Both conserved end residues are part of each CDR3. D genes are given only for firm matches.

d_call v_call cdr3_aa
NA TRBV25-1 CASNRALDGNTIYF
NA TRBV5-4 CASSLGQSSTDTQYF
NA TRBV28 CASSLDSGYGYTF
TRBD2 TRBV5-6 CASSLVTSGGLDEQFF
NA TRBV12-3/TRBV12-4 CASSFQGGRYTF
TRBD1 TRBV30 CAWSETGLYTEAFF
NA TRBV7-8 CASSPSTFDSMVNDYTF
TRBD1 TRBV5-4 CASRLGTGYNEQFF
NA TRBV19 CASSIQVTGELFF
NA TRBV20-1 CSASRWDLDTDTQYF
TRBD2 TRBV7-8 CASRPGSGAKPSTDTQYF
NA TRBV27 CASSLGANSNQPQHF
NA TRBV9 CASSVEGGSGNTIYF
TRBD2 TRBV28 CASSYTGLAKDTQYF
NA TRBV7-2 CASSQGRQPNTGELFF
NA TRBV28 CASSLVRHSGANVLTF
NA TRBV27 CASSPGRGDNEQFF
NA TRBV6-6 CASSSRGTTGNTIYF
TRBD1 TRBV5-4 CASSFAGQGANGYTF
NA TRBV19 CASSIDEVPGPPTDTQYF
NA TRBV7-2 CASSLGTAESPLHF
NA TRBV3-1/TRBV3-2 CASSQRGSTGELFF
NA TRBV29-1 CSVAGSQETQYF
NA TRBV3-1/TRBV3-2 CASSQDGVGQETQYF
NA TRBV6-2/TRBV6-3 CASSYSGVWGRLETGELFF
TRBD1 TRBV28 CASSYPGTGFYNEQFF
NA TRBV27 CASRARASTDTQYF
NA TRBV6-5 CASRTQGNTIYF
NA TRBV4-3 CASSLYRQIMNTEAFF
TRBD2 TRBV7-7 CASSRTGTSYTGELFF
NA TRBV19 CASSIVAVSADTQYF
NA TRBV14 CASSRGGSGNTIYF
TRBD2 TRBV7-2 CASSLVSLSGGPPDTQYF
NA TRBV18 CASSNSDSTGELFF
NA TRBV11-2 CASSLASNSYNEQFF
TRBD1 TRBV24-1 CATSDAGTARGGYTF
NA TRBV4-1 CASSQDRYRETQYF
TRBD1 TRBV5-1 CASSANRGQGYGYTF
NA TRBV25-1 CASSVSNQPQHF
NA TRBV23-1 CASSQSGRERGNQPQHF
NA TRBV7-3 CASSLGLALTDTQYF
TRBD1 TRBV2 CASRPTGARNQPQHF
NA TRBV19 CASSTFTDTQYF
NA TRBV24-1 CATSDLDRQETQYF
NA TRBV9 CASSPQVGGRSATEAFF
TRBD1 TRBV6-1 CASSDYGTGAIYGYTF
NA TRBV5-1 CASSLGRTMNTEAFF
TRBD1 TRBV6-5 CASTTMTGRFKAFF
NA TRBV7-2 CASSLNADYGYTF
TRBD1 TRBV29-1 CSVIRDSSMSYTF
NA TRBV12-3/TRBV12-4 CASSPGALNEQFF
NA TRBV9 CASSALGRGVQETQYF
NA TRBV5-1 CASSFSNEQFF
TRBD1 TRBV3-1/TRBV3-2 CASSPDRVRTDTQYF
TRBD1 TRBV2 CASSHNAGTGASGELFF
NA TRBV5-1 CASSLDSGTDTQYF
NA TRBV9 CASSVGGAREETQYF
NA TRBV4-1 CASSQESGETQYF